The sequence of this TCR beta chain was determined in a study of blood T cells in healthy people across ages. Study-level findings and limits: Across the age range, TCR beta diversity per million T cells fell in a roughly linear way.

Only one count was recorded for this clonotype. The antigen is undetermined. At one of its ends the junction is not consistent with the germline gene, which may arise from a read error. CDR1 is MNHEY and CDR2 is SVGEGT in the germline V gene. The CDR3 is made up of 17 amino acids. Next came a second PCR, run for about 6 to 11 cycles, which used a sample-barcoded 5' primer along with a J-beta primer mix. Each cDNA molecule carried a tag from a template-switch adaptor that contained 12 random nucleotides. TCRdb passed the 5' RACE reads through MiXCR, listing each CDR3 protein once. The sample holds 1.2 million to 1.5 million distinct CDR3 sequences, approximately 59% seen once.

This TCR derives from a man in his late teens or twenties in good health. The sequenced sample consisted of blood. This chain connects TRBV6-2 or TRBV6-3 to TRBJ2-3; D might be TRBD1 (6 bases). The CDR3 loop is CASRPGRIQGKADPQYF. The CDR3 DNA is TGTGCCAGCAGACCTGGGCGGATTCAGGGGAAGGCAGATCCGCAGTATTTT.